The rows below give T cell receptor beta chains drawn from one sample of a study of T-cell memory formation after mild COVID-19. TCRdb analysed the 5' RACE reads with MiXCR anew, one entry per CDR3 protein. The top ten clones hold roughly 3.2% of a sample with 210,000 or so distinct CDR3 sequences, about 11% of them seen once. Sequencing input: PBMCs or a T cell subset sorted from them (not recorded which). The receptors originated from a man aged 18 to 29 who had mild COVID-19 (a few samples of this study predate the infection). Cell type and time point are not known. Both conserved end residues are part of each CDR3. Fields, in order: J gene, V gene, clone size, D gene, CDR3 protein, CDR3 DNA. D genes are given only for firm matches. The size of a clone is reported for some rows only, either as once, few or many, or as a class for expanded clones.

j_gene: TRBJ2-7; v_gene: TRBV6-2/TRBV6-3; abundance: few; d_gene: TRBD1; CDR3aa: CASSSDWDRDHEQYF; CDR3nt: TGTGCCAGCAGTTCCGACTGGGACAGGGACCACGAGCAGTACTTC
j_gene: TRBJ2-1; v_gene: TRBV7-8; abundance: many; d_gene: TRBD1; CDR3aa: CASSVLRGQEQFF; CDR3nt: TGTGCCAGCAGTGTGCTCAGGGGACAGGAGCAGTTCTTC
j_gene: TRBJ1-5; v_gene: TRBV19; abundance: NA; d_gene: NA; CDR3aa: CASARVSNQPQHF; CDR3nt: TGTGCCAGTGCAAGGGTGAGCAATCAGCCCCAGCATTTT
j_gene: TRBJ2-3; v_gene: TRBV5-1; abundance: many; d_gene: NA; CDR3aa: CASREGSDTQYF; CDR3nt: TGCGCCAGCAGGGAGGGATCAGATACGCAGTATTTT
j_gene: TRBJ2-5; v_gene: TRBV5-1; abundance: few; d_gene: NA; CDR3aa: CASSLRGDGEETQYF; CDR3nt: TGCGCCAGCAGCTTGCGTGGGGATGGAGAAGAGACCCAGTACTTC
j_gene: TRBJ2-1; v_gene: TRBV5-1; abundance: few; d_gene: NA; CDR3aa: CASSLGDWSSYNEQFF; CDR3nt: TGCGCCAGCAGCTTGGGTGACTGGAGCTCCTACAATGAGCAGTTCTTC
j_gene: TRBJ2-1; v_gene: TRBV6-2/TRBV6-3; abundance: NA; d_gene: NA; CDR3aa: CASRALVNEQFF; CDR3nt: TGTGCCAGCCGGGCGCTCGTTAATGAGCAGTTCTTC
j_gene: TRBJ2-3; v_gene: TRBV6-5; abundance: few; d_gene: NA; CDR3aa: CASSYGTDTQYF; CDR3nt: TGTGCCAGCAGTTATGGCACAGATACGCAGTATTTT
j_gene: TRBJ2-2; v_gene: TRBV29-1; abundance: NA; d_gene: NA; CDR3aa: CSVAGVLGTGELFF; CDR3nt: TGCAGCGTAGCAGGGGTTCTGGGCACCGGGGAGCTGTTTTTT
j_gene: TRBJ1-2; v_gene: TRBV7-9; abundance: NA; d_gene: NA; CDR3aa: CASSLGPRGTRGGYTF; CDR3nt: TGTGCCAGCAGCTTGGGACCAAGGGGGACCCGCGGTGGCTACACCTTC
j_gene: TRBJ1-5; v_gene: TRBV5-1; abundance: NA; d_gene: NA; CDR3aa: CASSLALDQPQHF; CDR3nt: TGCGCCAGCAGCTTGGCCTTAGATCAGCCCCAGCATTTT
j_gene: TRBJ2-1; v_gene: TRBV6-2/TRBV6-3; abundance: NA; d_gene: TRBD2; CDR3aa: CASSYPAPGLAYSYNEQFF; CDR3nt: TGTGCCAGCAGTTACCCAGCGCCGGGACTAGCGTACTCCTACAATGAGCAGTTCTTC
j_gene: TRBJ2-7; v_gene: TRBV10-1; abundance: few; d_gene: TRBD2; CDR3aa: CASSERLAGSNYEQYF; CDR3nt: TGCGCCAGCAGTGAGCGGCTAGCGGGGAGTAACTACGAGCAGTACTTC
j_gene: TRBJ2-1; v_gene: TRBV4-2; abundance: few; d_gene: TRBD2; CDR3aa: CASSHARTSGDYNEQFF; CDR3nt: TGTGCCAGCAGCCACGCTAGGACTAGCGGGGACTACAATGAGCAGTTCTTC
j_gene: TRBJ1-1; v_gene: TRBV7-2; abundance: few; d_gene: NA; CDR3aa: CASSPRRGIGTEAFF; CDR3nt: TGTGCCAGCAGCCCACGTAGGGGTATCGGCACTGAAGCTTTCTTT
j_gene: TRBJ1-4; v_gene: TRBV20-1; abundance: few; d_gene: NA; CDR3aa: CSAREAVNEKLFF; CDR3nt: TGCAGTGCTAGGGAGGCTGTGAATGAAAAACTGTTTTTT
j_gene: TRBJ2-2; v_gene: TRBV9; abundance: NA; d_gene: TRBD1; CDR3aa: CASSVDVGGRGIPGELFF; CDR3nt: TGTGCCAGCAGCGTAGATGTAGGGGGCCGAGGTATTCCCGGGGAGCTGTTTTTT
j_gene: TRBJ2-7; v_gene: TRBV11-2; abundance: NA; d_gene: NA; CDR3aa: CASSLTGKGYEQYF; CDR3nt: TGTGCCAGCAGCTTAACAGGGAAAGGGTACGAGCAGTACTTC
j_gene: TRBJ1-1; v_gene: TRBV4-1; abundance: NA; d_gene: NA; CDR3aa: CASSQALLGGIHTEAFF; CDR3nt: TGCGCCAGCAGCCAAGCCTTGTTAGGGGGGATACACACTGAAGCTTTCTTT
j_gene: TRBJ2-7; v_gene: TRBV10-3; abundance: NA; d_gene: NA; CDR3aa: CAISDPGRGRRSTYEQYF; CDR3nt: TGTGCCATCAGTGACCCAGGCAGGGGGAGGCGGAGCACCTACGAGCAGTACTTC
j_gene: TRBJ1-2; v_gene: TRBV19; abundance: NA; d_gene: NA; CDR3aa: CASKAPYGYTF; CDR3nt: TGTGCCAGTAAGGCACCCTATGGCTACACCTTC
j_gene: TRBJ2-7; v_gene: TRBV5-1; abundance: NA; d_gene: NA; CDR3aa: CASSLRASSYEQYF; CDR3nt: TGCGCCAGCAGCTTGCGAGCCAGCTCCTACGAGCAGTACTTC
j_gene: TRBJ2-7; v_gene: TRBV14; abundance: many; d_gene: NA; CDR3aa: CASSPLGYEQYF; CDR3nt: TGTGCCAGCAGCCCCCTGGGTTACGAGCAGTACTTC
j_gene: TRBJ1-3; v_gene: TRBV10-3; abundance: NA; d_gene: NA; CDR3aa: CAISGGNTIYF; CDR3nt: TGTGCCATCTCTGGTGGAAACACCATATATTTT
j_gene: TRBJ1-6; v_gene: TRBV6-6; abundance: many; d_gene: NA; CDR3aa: CASRTEYNSPLHF; CDR3nt: TGTGCCAGCAGGACAGAATATAATTCACCCCTCCACTTT
j_gene: TRBJ2-7; v_gene: TRBV4-3; abundance: NA; d_gene: NA; CDR3aa: CASSQDVGTPGEQYF; CDR3nt: TGCGCCAGCAGCCAAGATGTGGGCACACCCGGCGAGCAGTACTTC
j_gene: TRBJ1-4; v_gene: TRBV4-2; abundance: NA; d_gene: NA; CDR3aa: CASSQELSREYLVGEKLFF; CDR3nt: TGTGCCAGCAGCCAAGAACTGTCGAGGGAGTATTTAGTAGGGGAAAAACTGTTTTTT
j_gene: TRBJ2-7; v_gene: TRBV7-2; abundance: few; d_gene: TRBD2; CDR3aa: CASSLARSSGVSSYEQYF; CDR3nt: TGTGCCAGCAGCTTAGCGAGATCTAGCGGGGTGAGCTCCTACGAGCAGTACTTC
j_gene: TRBJ2-1; v_gene: TRBV5-1; abundance: few; d_gene: NA; CDR3aa: CASSFQGGLHEQFF; CDR3nt: TGCGCCAGCAGCTTCCAGGGGGGTCTTCATGAGCAGTTCTTC
j_gene: TRBJ2-7; v_gene: TRBV5-1; abundance: many; d_gene: NA; CDR3aa: CASSLASGSPEQYF; CDR3nt: TGCGCCAGCAGCTTGGCTTCGGGGTCCCCCGAGCAGTACTTC
j_gene: TRBJ1-4; v_gene: TRBV6-4; abundance: few; d_gene: NA; CDR3aa: CASSEKVEEKLFF; CDR3nt: TGTGCCAGCAGTGAAAAAGTCGAGGAAAAACTGTTTTTT
j_gene: TRBJ1-2; v_gene: TRBV20-1; abundance: NA; d_gene: TRBD1; CDR3aa: CSASEGALTNYGYTF; CDR3nt: TGCAGTGCTAGTGAGGGGGCGCTGACTAACTATGGCTACACCTTC
j_gene: TRBJ1-2; v_gene: TRBV4-1; abundance: NA; d_gene: NA; CDR3aa: CASSSMGRTYDGYTF; CDR3nt: TGCGCCAGCAGCTCCATGGGACGGACCTACGATGGCTACACCTTC
j_gene: TRBJ1-1; v_gene: TRBV7-2; abundance: few; d_gene: NA; CDR3aa: CASSLAGAVRITEAFF; CDR3nt: TGTGCCAGCAGCTTGGCGGGGGCGGTCCGGATCACTGAAGCTTTCTTT
j_gene: TRBJ2-3; v_gene: TRBV6-6; abundance: NA; d_gene: NA; CDR3aa: CASSYWTDTDTQYF; CDR3nt: TGTGCCAGCAGTTACTGGACAGACACAGATACGCAGTATTTT
j_gene: TRBJ1-6; v_gene: TRBV11-2; abundance: NA; d_gene: NA; CDR3aa: CASSCPPSPLHF; CDR3nt: TGTGCCAGCAGCTGTCCCCCTTCACCCCTCCACTTT
j_gene: TRBJ2-1; v_gene: TRBV5-1; abundance: few; d_gene: NA; CDR3aa: CASSLVGAGDEQFF; CDR3nt: TGCGCCAGCAGCTTGGTTGGCGCGGGCGATGAGCAGTTCTTC
j_gene: TRBJ2-2; v_gene: TRBV7-2; abundance: few; d_gene: NA; CDR3aa: CASSLFLRVNGELFF; CDR3nt: TGTGCCAGCAGCTTATTTCTACGCGTTAACGGGGAGCTGTTTTTT
j_gene: TRBJ2-1; v_gene: TRBV7-2; abundance: many; d_gene: TRBD2; CDR3aa: CASSFSGGGEQFF; CDR3nt: TGTGCCAGCAGCTTCTCGGGGGGAGGAGAGCAGTTCTTC
j_gene: TRBJ1-2; v_gene: TRBV15; abundance: few; d_gene: TRBD1; CDR3aa: CATSRPGTANYGYTF; CDR3nt: TGTGCCACCAGCAGACCCGGGACAGCGAACTATGGCTACACCTTC
j_gene: TRBJ2-7; v_gene: TRBV4-2; abundance: few; d_gene: NA; CDR3aa: CASSQDRLDYEQYF; CDR3nt: TGTGCCAGCAGCCAAGACCGGCTAGATTACGAGCAGTACTTC
j_gene: TRBJ2-3; v_gene: TRBV6-5; abundance: many; d_gene: NA; CDR3aa: CASSYSGKFRDTQYF; CDR3nt: TGTGCCAGCAGTTACTCGGGGAAGTTCCGAGATACGCAGTATTTT
j_gene: TRBJ2-3; v_gene: TRBV20-1; abundance: NA; d_gene: TRBD2; CDR3aa: CSASPWTSGGTVPDTQYF; CDR3nt: TGCAGTGCTAGCCCCTGGACTAGCGGGGGGACCGTACCAGATACGCAGTATTTT
j_gene: TRBJ2-7; v_gene: TRBV7-9; abundance: few; d_gene: NA; CDR3aa: CASSFQGGTEQYF; CDR3nt: TGTGCCAGCAGTTTCCAAGGGGGTACGGAGCAGTACTTC
j_gene: TRBJ2-5; v_gene: TRBV6-2/TRBV6-3; abundance: few; d_gene: NA; CDR3aa: CASSPPGQQETQYF; CDR3nt: TGTGCCAGCAGTCCCCCGGGACAACAAGAGACCCAGTACTTC
j_gene: TRBJ2-5; v_gene: TRBV5-1; abundance: many; d_gene: NA; CDR3aa: CASSGTTQETQYF; CDR3nt: TGCGCCAGCAGCGGGACCACCCAAGAGACCCAGTACTTC
j_gene: TRBJ1-1; v_gene: TRBV4-1; abundance: many; d_gene: NA; CDR3aa: CASSQPRNPENTEAFF; CDR3nt: TGCGCCAGCAGCCAACCCAGGAACCCCGAGAACACTGAAGCTTTCTTT
j_gene: TRBJ2-3; v_gene: TRBV12-3/TRBV12-4; abundance: few; d_gene: TRBD2; CDR3aa: CASSSSGGASTDTQYF; CDR3nt: TGTGCCAGCAGTTCTAGCGGGGGGGCGAGCACAGATACGCAGTATTTT
j_gene: TRBJ1-5; v_gene: TRBV3-1; abundance: few; d_gene: NA; CDR3aa: CASSHRVGNQPQHF; CDR3nt: TGTGCCAGCAGCCACAGGGTTGGCAATCAGCCCCAGCATTTT
j_gene: TRBJ2-5; v_gene: TRBV24-1; abundance: few; d_gene: TRBD2; CDR3aa: CATSEGTSGGVETQYF; CDR3nt: TGTGCCACCAGTGAGGGGACTAGCGGGGGTGTAGAGACCCAGTACTTC
j_gene: TRBJ2-7; v_gene: TRBV7-9; abundance: NA; d_gene: TRBD2; CDR3aa: CASSIAGPNHEQYF; CDR3nt: TGTGCCAGCAGCATAGCGGGGCCGAACCACGAGCAGTACTTC
j_gene: TRBJ2-1; v_gene: TRBV5-1; abundance: NA; d_gene: NA; CDR3aa: CASSSTGTSYNEQFF; CDR3nt: TGCGCCAGCAGCTCGACCGGGACCAGCTACAATGAGCAGTTCTTC
j_gene: TRBJ1-5; v_gene: TRBV4-2; abundance: NA; d_gene: NA; CDR3aa: CASSQDIGGDQPQHF; CDR3nt: TGTGCCAGCAGCCAAGATATCGGGGGGGATCAGCCCCAGCATTTT
j_gene: TRBJ2-5; v_gene: TRBV12-3/TRBV12-4; abundance: NA; d_gene: NA; CDR3aa: CASTLRGGPSTQYF; CDR3nt: TGTGCCAGCACTCTTAGGGGGGGGCCCTCGACCCAGTACTTC